This TCR beta chain was recorded in a study of beta chain features in type 1 diabetes. Study-level results: Individuals with type 1 diabetes displayed fewer insertions and more deletions at VDJ junctions. The naive, central memory and Treg TCRB repertoires looked more alike in patients than they did in healthy donors.

Expressed TCRB transcripts were sequenced after all isolated RNA was converted to cDNA. The method was immunoSEQ multiplex PCR; TCRdb's version includes in-frame clones alone and lacks a portion of them. The sample carries roughly 180,000 clones, about 12% recorded once. The authors took one heparinised blood draw, averaging about 116 mL, from each donor. Cells sorted by CD45RO/CCR7/CD25/CD127/CD95/CD27 comprised CD4+ naive, central memory, regulatory and stem cell-like memory cells. V gave up 3 bases and J gave up 4 bases, with 15 bases separating them. Germline-derived CDR1 and CDR2 are GTSNPN and SVGIG (reference sequence). The CDR3 covers 14 residues. As to this clone: The antigen is undetermined.

This receptor was identified in a woman younger than 35 in good health. The chain uses TRBV30 and TRBJ1-2; D remains unclear. The sequencing input was central memory CD4+ T cells from blood. The CDR3 nucleotides read TGTGCCTGGAGCGTCGAGAGGGTTGGCTATGGCTACACCTTC. It codes for CAWSVERVGYGYTF.